The 9 T cell receptor beta chains presented below share a single source sample, sequenced in a study of glioma-infiltrating T cells after dendritic cell vaccination. Some clones are missing from TCRdb's copy, which holds only in-frame ones; the method was immunoSEQ multiplex PCR. This sample has some 100,000 clones, with 79% found just once. The sample was blood, taken before dendritic cell vaccination. These receptors all come from a human donor with glioblastoma.

The chain recombines TRBV9 with TRBJ2-3; D unresolved. Germline V gives CDR1 SGDLS, CDR2 YYNGEE. The CDR3 length is 16 residues. V lost 0 bases to trimming and J lost 6 bases, with 17 bases between them. CDR3 coding DNA: TGTGCCAGCAGCGTAGGTGGCCAGATCAGGTCGGATACGCAGTATTTT. It encodes CASSVGGQIRSDTQYF.

The V call is TRBV10-2, the J call TRBJ1-1, with D perhaps TRBD1 (6 bases). The germline gives CDR1 WSHSY, CDR2 SAAADI. The CDR3 has 16 residues. V lost 4 bases to trimming and J lost 1 base, with 16 bases between them. The DNA for the CDR3 is TGCGCCAGCAGTGGAAGAAGGGGGACCAGGAACACTGAAGCTTTCTTT. Translated: CASSGRRGTRNTEAFF.

The rearrangement joins TRBV18 to TRBJ1-2, with D maybe TRBD1 (5 bases). CDR3 length: 11 amino acids. Germline CDR1 KGHSH, CDR2 LQKENI. V was clipped by 6 bases and J by 6 bases, with 8 bases between them. The CDR3 loop is CASSGGNGYTF. The DNA for the CDR3 is TGTGCCAGCTCGGGGGGTAATGGCTACACCTTC.

The V gene is TRBV6-5, the J gene TRBJ1-2; TRBD1 might be the D (6 bases). V gave up 6 bases and J gave up 0 bases, with 8 bases separating them. In germline, CDR1 is MNHEY, CDR2 SVGAGI. This CDR3 has 13 residues. This CDR3 reads CASSRDTNYGYTF. CDR3 in DNA: TGTGCCAGCAGCAGGGACACTAACTATGGCTACACCTTC.

This CDR3 reads CASSLYVEASEAFF. The CDR3 DNA reads TGCGCCAGCAGTCTCTACGTAGAGGCATCAGAAGCTTTCTTT. The chain joins TRBV4-1 to TRBJ1-1; D is ambiguous. Per germline, CDR1 MGHRA and CDR2 YSYEKL. The CDR3 length is 14 residues. Trimming removed 6 bases from V and 8 bases from J, with 19 bases in between.

The CDR3 spells CASSLRIGGNSYEQYF. Written as DNA, the CDR3 is TGTGCCAGCAGCTTACGGATCGGAGGAAACTCCTACGAGCAGTACTTC. The chain combines TRBV7-8 with TRBJ2-7, with D perhaps TRBD2 (5 bases). Germline CDR1 reads SGHVS; CDR2 reads FQNEAQ. Trimming removed 2 bases from V and 0 bases from J, with 14 bases in between. This CDR3 region has 16 residues.

This clone was counted a single time. The chain couples TRBV5-1 to TRBJ2-1, with 10 nucleotides matching TRBD2. The CDR3 runs 16 residues. Germline V gene sequence: CDR1 SGHRS, CDR2 YFSETQ. V lost 5 bases and J lost 3; bases outside the gene matches: 8. The CDR3, as DNA: TGCGCCAGCAGAGAATCGTTAGCGGGGGGCTACAATGAGCAGTTCTTC. It specifies CASRESLAGGYNEQFF.

This clone has only a few counts. The gene calls are TRBV2 and TRBJ2-7; TRBD2 might be the D (6 bases). Germline-derived CDR1 and CDR2 are SNHLY and FYNNEI. V was trimmed by 7 bases and J by 4 bases, leaving 8 bases between them. The CDR3 loop spans 11 amino acids. CDR3 sequence reads: CASMAGYEQYF. CDR3 DNA: TGTGCCAGCATGGCGGGATACGAGCAGTACTTC. Full variable domain (missing parts from reference TRBV2 and TRBJ2-7): EPEVTQTPSHQVTQMGQEVILRCVPISNHLYFYWYRQILGQKVEFLVSFYNNEISEKSEIFDDQFSVERPDGSNFTLKIRSTKLEDSAMYFCASMAGYEQYFGPGTRLTVT.

This chain uses TRBV6-5 with TRBJ1-2, with D possibly TRBD1 on 5 matching bases. This CDR3 region has 15 residues. Trimming cost V 0 bases and J 5 bases, with 13 bases left between them. Per the germline V gene, CDR1 is MNHEY and CDR2 is SVGAGI. CDR3 coding DNA: TGTGCCAGCAGTTACTCGCAGGGTGTAGGGTATGGCTACACCTTC. This gives the protein CASSYSQGVGYGYTF.